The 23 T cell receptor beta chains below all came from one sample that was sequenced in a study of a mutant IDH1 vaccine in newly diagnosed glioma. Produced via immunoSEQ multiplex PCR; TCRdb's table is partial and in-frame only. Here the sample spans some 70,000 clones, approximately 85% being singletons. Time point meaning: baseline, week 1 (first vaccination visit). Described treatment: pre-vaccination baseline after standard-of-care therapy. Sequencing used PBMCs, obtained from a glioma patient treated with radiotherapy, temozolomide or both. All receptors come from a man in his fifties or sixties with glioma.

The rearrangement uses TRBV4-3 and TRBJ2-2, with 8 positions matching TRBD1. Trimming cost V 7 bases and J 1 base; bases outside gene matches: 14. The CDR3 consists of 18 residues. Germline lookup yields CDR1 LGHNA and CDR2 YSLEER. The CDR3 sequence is CASKLRVGQGVNTGELFF. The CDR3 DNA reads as TGCGCCAGCAAACTACGCGTAGGACAGGGAGTGAACACCGGGGAGCTGTTTTTT.

The CDR3 nucleotides are TGTGCCAGCAGCCCGAGGGGCTATGGCTACACCTTC. This codes for CASSPRGYGYTF. The chain joins TRBV7-2 to TRBJ1-2, with D maybe TRBD1 (5 bases). The CDR3 spans 12 residues. The germline V gene encodes CDR1 SGHTA and CDR2 FQGNSA. Trimming stripped 5 bases from V and 4 bases from J, with 8 bases between.

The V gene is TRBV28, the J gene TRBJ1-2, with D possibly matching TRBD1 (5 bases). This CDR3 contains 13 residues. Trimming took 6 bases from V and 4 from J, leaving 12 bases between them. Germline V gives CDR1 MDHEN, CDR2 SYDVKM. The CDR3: CASRPQGGYGYTF. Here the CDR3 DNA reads TGTGCCAGCAGGCCCCAGGGAGGCTATGGCTACACCTTC.

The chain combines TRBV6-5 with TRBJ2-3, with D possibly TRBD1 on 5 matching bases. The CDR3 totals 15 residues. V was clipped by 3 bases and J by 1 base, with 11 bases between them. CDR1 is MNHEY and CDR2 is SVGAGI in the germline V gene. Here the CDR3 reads CASSYSGMRTDTQYF. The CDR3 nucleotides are TGTGCCAGCAGTTATTCAGGGATGCGCACAGATACGCAGTATTTT.

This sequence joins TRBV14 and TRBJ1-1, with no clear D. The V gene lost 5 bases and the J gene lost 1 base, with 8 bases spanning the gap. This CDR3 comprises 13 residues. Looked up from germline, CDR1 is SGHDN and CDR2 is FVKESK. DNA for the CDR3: TGTGCCAGCAGCTGGACCGAGAACACTGAAGCTTTCTTT. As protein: CASSWTENTEAFF. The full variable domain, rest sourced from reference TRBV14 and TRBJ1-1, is EAGVTQFPSHSVIEKGQTVTLRCDPISGHDNLYWYRRVMGKEIKFLLHFVKESKQDESGMPNNRFLAERTGGTYSTLKVQPAELEDSGVYFCASSWTENTEAFFGQGTRLTVV.

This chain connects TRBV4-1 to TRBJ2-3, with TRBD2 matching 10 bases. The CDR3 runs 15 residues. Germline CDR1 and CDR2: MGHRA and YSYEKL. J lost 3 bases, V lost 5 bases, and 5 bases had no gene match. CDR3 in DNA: TGCGCCAGCAGCGTTCAGCGGGGGGGTACAGATACGCAGTATTTT. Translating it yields CASSVQRGGTDTQYF.

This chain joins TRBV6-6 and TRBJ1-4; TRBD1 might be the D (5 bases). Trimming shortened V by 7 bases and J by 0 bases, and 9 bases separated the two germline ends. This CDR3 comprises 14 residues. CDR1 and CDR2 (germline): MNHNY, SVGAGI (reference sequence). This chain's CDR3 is CASTKQATNEKLFF. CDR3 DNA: TGTGCCAGCACCAAACAGGCAACTAATGAAAAACTGTTTTTT.

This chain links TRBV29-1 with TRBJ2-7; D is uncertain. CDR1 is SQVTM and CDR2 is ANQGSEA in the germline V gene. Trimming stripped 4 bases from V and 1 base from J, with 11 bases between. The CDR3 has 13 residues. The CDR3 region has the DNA TGCAGCGTTGGCCCAGGCCAATCCTACGAGCAGTACTTC. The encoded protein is CSVGPGQSYEQYF.

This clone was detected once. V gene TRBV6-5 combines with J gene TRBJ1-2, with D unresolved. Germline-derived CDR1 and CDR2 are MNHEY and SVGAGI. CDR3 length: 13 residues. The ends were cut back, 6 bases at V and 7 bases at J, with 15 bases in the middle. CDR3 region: CASRPVNLGGYTF. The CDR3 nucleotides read TGTGCCAGCAGGCCCGTTAATCTAGGTGGCTACACCTTC.

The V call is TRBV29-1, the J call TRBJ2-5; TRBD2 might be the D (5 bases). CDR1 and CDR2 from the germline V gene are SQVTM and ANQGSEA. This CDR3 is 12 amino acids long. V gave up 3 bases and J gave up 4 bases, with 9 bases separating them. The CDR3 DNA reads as TGCAGCGTTGACGAGGGCTCAGAGACCCAGTACTTC. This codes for CSVDEGSETQYF.

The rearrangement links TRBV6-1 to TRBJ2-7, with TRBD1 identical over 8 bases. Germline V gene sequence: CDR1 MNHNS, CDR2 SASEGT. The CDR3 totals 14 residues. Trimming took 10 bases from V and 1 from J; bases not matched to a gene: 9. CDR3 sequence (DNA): TGTGCCACCTGGGGGACAGGTGATTCCTACGAGCAGTACTTC. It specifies CATWGTGDSYEQYF.

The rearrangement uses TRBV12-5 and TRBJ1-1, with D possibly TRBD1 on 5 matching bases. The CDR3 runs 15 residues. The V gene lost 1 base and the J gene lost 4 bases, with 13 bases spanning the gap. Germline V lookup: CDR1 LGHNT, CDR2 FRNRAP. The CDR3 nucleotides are TGTGCTAGTGGTTTGGGCCAAGGGGAGGGCACTGAAGCTTTCTTT. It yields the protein CASGLGQGEGTEAFF.

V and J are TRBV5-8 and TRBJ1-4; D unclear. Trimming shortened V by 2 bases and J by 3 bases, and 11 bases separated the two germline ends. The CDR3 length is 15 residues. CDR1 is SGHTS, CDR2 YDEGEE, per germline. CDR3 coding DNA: TGTGCCAGCAGCTTTAAAGCGAGGTCTAATGAAAAACTGTTTTTT. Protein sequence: CASSFKARSNEKLFF.

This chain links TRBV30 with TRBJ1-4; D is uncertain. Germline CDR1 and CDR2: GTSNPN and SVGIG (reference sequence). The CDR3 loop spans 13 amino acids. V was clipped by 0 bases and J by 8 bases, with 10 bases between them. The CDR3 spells CAWSVSRGEKLFF. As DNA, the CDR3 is TGTGCCTGGAGTGTATCCCGCGGGGAAAAACTGTTTTTT.

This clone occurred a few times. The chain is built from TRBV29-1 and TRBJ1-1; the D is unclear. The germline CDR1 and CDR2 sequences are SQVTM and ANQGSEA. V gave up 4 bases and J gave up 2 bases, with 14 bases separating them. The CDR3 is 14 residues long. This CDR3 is CSVVSGPSNTEAFF. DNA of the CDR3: TGCAGCGTTGTTAGTGGTCCCTCCAACACTGAAGCTTTCTTT.

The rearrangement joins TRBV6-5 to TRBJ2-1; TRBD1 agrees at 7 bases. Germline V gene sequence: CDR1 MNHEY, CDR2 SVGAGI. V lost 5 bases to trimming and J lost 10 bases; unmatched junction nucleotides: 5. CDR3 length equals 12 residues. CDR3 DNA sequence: TGTGCCAGCAGTCGACAGGGATACGAGCAGTTCTTC. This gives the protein CASSRQGYEQFF.

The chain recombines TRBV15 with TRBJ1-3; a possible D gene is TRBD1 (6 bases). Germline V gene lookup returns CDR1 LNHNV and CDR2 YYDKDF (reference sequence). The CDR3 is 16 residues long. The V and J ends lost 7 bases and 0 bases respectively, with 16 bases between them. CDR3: CATTPRQANSGNTIYF. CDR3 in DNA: TGTGCCACCACCCCTCGACAGGCCAACTCTGGAAACACCATATATTTT.

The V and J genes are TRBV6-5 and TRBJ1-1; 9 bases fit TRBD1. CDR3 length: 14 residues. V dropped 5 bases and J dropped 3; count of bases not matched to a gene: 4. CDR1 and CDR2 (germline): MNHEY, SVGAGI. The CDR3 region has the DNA TGTGCCAGCAGTACCCGGACAGGGGACACTGAAGCTTTCTTT. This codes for CASSTRTGDTEAFF.

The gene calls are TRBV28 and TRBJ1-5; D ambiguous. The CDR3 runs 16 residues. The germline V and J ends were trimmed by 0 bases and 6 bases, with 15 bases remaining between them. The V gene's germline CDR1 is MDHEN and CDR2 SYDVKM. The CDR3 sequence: CASSLWVVEGGQPQHF. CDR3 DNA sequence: TGTGCCAGCAGTTTATGGGTGGTAGAGGGAGGTCAGCCCCAGCATTTT.

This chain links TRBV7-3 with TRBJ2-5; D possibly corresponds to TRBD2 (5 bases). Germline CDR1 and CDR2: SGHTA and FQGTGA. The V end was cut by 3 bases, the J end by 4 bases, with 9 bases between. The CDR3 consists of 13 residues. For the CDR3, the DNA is TGTGCCAGCAGCTTCGGACTCTCAGAGACCCAGTACTTC. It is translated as CASSFGLSETQYF.

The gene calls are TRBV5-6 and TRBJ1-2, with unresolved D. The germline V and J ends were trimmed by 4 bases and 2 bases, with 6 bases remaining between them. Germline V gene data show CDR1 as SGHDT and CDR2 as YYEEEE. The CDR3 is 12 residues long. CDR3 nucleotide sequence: TGTGCCAGCAGCGGGAAAAACTATGGCTACACCTTC. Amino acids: CASSGKNYGYTF.

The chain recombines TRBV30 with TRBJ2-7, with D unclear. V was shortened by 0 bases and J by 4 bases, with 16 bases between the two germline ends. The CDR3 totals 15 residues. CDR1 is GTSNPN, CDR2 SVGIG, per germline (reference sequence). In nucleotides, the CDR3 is TGTGCCTGGAGTGTACGGGTCTCGGTTAGGTACGAGCAGTACTTC. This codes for CAWSVRVSVRYEQYF.

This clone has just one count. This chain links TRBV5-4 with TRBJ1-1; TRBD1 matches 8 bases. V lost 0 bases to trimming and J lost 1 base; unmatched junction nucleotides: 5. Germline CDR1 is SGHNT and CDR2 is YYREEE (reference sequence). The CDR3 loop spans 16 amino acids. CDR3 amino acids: CASSLDFGTGNTEAFF. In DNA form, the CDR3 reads TGTGCCAGCAGCTTGGATTTTGGGACAGGGAACACTGAAGCTTTCTTT.